The present T cell receptor (beta chain) was sequenced within a study of T-cell memory formation after mild COVID-19. It was 5'RACE with constant-segment primers that produced the TCR alpha and TCR beta cDNA libraries, which carried sample barcodes and UMIs. MiXCR, run by TCRdb on the 5' RACE reads, gives a single entry per CDR3 protein. In the table there are roughly 610,000 distinct CDR3 sequences, around 16% of which are singletons. J lost 4 bases, V lost 1 base, and 6 bases had no gene match. This CDR3 has 15 residues. Germline assignment: CDR1 LGHNA and CDR2 YNFKEQ. Points from the study as a whole: The study found balanced CD4/CD8 in clones contracting day 15 to 85 and a CD4+ lean in later expanders. CD4+ contracting clones were mainly CM and EM; CD8+ ones, EMRA. In second-wave clones peaking day 37, SARS-CoV-2 specificity remained unconfirmed.

This clonotype was seen more than once but under ten times. Its cognate antigen is unknown. The sequencing sample was made of PBMCs or a T cell subset sorted from them (not recorded which). The receptor was derived from an adult woman who had mild COVID-19 (a few samples of this study predate the infection). Cell type and time point are not known. The rearrangement links TRBV4-2 to TRBJ1-2, with 7 positions matching TRBD1. The CDR3 nucleotides are TGTGCCAGCAGCCAAGCCATGGACAGGCCCTATGGCTACACCTTC. This gives the protein CASSQAMDRPYGYTF.